Listed below are T cell receptor beta chains from one sample, sequenced in a study of monozygotic twins with inflammatory bowel disease. TCRdb reprocessed the 5' RACE reads; each CDR3 protein has one entry and no DNA is given. The sample table includes about 380,000 distinct CDR3 sequences. The specimen was blood. Receptors were obtained from a human donor with ulcerative colitis or Crohn's disease, or a healthy co-twin of an affected twin (not recorded which). Each CDR3 is given with its conserved first and last residue.

j_call v_call cdr3_aa
TRBJ2-1 TRBV4-3 CASSQGPDNEQFF
TRBJ2-7 TRBV4-3 CASSQDWWQSYEQYF
TRBJ1-1 TRBV14 CASSHFGQLNTEAFF
TRBJ2-5 TRBV5-1 CASSSLQGKGETQYF
TRBJ1-2 TRBV25-1 CASSESGVDGYTF
TRBJ2-3 TRBV12-3/TRBV12-4 CASSYPTRGGTDTQYF
TRBJ1-5 TRBV20-1 CSARGGNNQPQHF
TRBJ2-1 TRBV7-3 CASSFRSGGGVNEQFF
TRBJ1-1 TRBV7-9 CASSLSAATEGFF
TRBJ2-2 TRBV5-4 CATSSTGLAGELFF
TRBJ2-5 TRBV3-1 CASSRVTSGGRQTQYF
TRBJ2-2 TRBV5-1 CASSLIVAGGELFF
TRBJ2-7 TRBV28 CASRLSPGLPKQYF
TRBJ1-1 TRBV21-1 CASSKRRAGSTEAFF
TRBJ2-5 TRBV20-1 CSATDGGSHETQYF
TRBJ2-1 TRBV19 CASSMNLGPNSYNEQFF
TRBJ2-3 TRBV7-9 CASSPWGRDKEDPQYF
TRBJ2-1 TRBV4-1 CASSQVGFEKYGATADYNEQFF
TRBJ2-5 TRBV7-3 CASSLQGGLYQETQYF
TRBJ2-7 TRBV4-3 CASSQGLGSIAHEQYF
TRBJ1-4 TRBV27 CASSSQMGAGQDNEKLFF
TRBJ1-6 TRBV7-9 CASSLKGGNSPLHF
TRBJ1-1 TRBV5-1 CASSEGLNTEAFF
TRBJ2-3 TRBV5-1 CASSPWTSGGLTDTQYF
TRBJ1-1 TRBV6-6 CASSLEWTREKTFF
TRBJ1-2 TRBV12-3/TRBV12-4 CASSLDRGNYGYTF
TRBJ2-3 TRBV7-2 CASSPGWGAAVTQYF
TRBJ2-7 TRBV30 CAWITGTATYEQYF
TRBJ1-6 TRBV7-9 CASSPLVSPLHF
TRBJ1-6 TRBV18 CASSPVFGEGAFTDSPLHF
TRBJ1-2 TRBV7-8 CAKNGPYGYTF
TRBJ1-5 TRBV30 CAWSLTGAGNQPQHF
TRBJ1-1 TRBV5-1 CASSLRGIELGSKFF
TRBJ2-5 TRBV12-3/TRBV12-4 CASSFAQGPETQYF
TRBJ1-1 TRBV3-1 CASSQIHTEAFF
TRBJ1-6 TRBV12-3/TRBV12-4 CASRVGDRPNSPLHF
TRBJ2-1 TRBV6-1 CASSPARGGRSYNEQFF
TRBJ2-5 TRBV5-1 CASSAYRGPQETQYF
TRBJ2-2 TRBV19 CASSGTSATGELFF